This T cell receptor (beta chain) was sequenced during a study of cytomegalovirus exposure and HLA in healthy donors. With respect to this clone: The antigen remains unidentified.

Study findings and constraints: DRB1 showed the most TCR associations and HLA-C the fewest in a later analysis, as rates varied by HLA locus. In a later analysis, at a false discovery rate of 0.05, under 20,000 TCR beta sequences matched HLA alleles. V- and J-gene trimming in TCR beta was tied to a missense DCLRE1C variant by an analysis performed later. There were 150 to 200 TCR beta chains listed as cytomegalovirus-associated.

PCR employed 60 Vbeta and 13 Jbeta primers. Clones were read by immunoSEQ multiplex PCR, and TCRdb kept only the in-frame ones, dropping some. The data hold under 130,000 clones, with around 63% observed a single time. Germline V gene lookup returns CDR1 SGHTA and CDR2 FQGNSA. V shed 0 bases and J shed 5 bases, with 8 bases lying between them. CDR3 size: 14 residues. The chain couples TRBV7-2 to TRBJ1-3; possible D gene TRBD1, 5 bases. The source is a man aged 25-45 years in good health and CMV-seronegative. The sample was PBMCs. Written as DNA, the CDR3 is TGTGCCAGCAGCTTAGCAGACAGCCGAAACACCATATATTTT. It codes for CASSLADSRNTIYF.